The subject of this entry is one T cell receptor beta chain. The specificity of this receptor is unknown. Within one base of it there is no much larger clone, and no base qualities were kept. Trimming removed 1 base from V and 3 bases from J; the gene matches leave 12 bases unexplained. Via the germline V gene, CDR1 is SGHTS and CDR2 YDEGEE. From its cysteine to its phenylalanine, the CDR3 spans 17 amino acids. Only the CDR3 DNA is retained, 51 bases long and in frame from the first base. The record originates from a study of immune evolution from preneoplasia to lung adenocarcinoma (dated by TCRdb to about 2021). About the full investigation: The study combined immune gene expression, TCR sequencing and multiplex immunofluorescence to profile immune contexture across lung adenocarcinoma precursors and invasive adenocarcinoma. Resected precursor lesions (AAH, AIS, MIA) and invasive adenocarcinomas were compared against paired morphologically normal lung tissue. Sample size was based on specimen availability rather than a prior power calculation. Whole exome sequencing and methylation data from the same cohort of nodules were integrated with the immune data. A total of some 55 patients with pulmonary nodules who underwent surgical resection were included in the overall cohort. A total of more than 40 patients contributed TCR sequencing data. According to the study, roughly 110 samples were used for TCR sequencing. POLYSOLVER was used to infer Class I HLA alleles from exome data, and LOHHLA was used to detect allele-specific HLA loss. What the authors observed across the whole study: Top T cell clone frequencies were highest in normal lung and appeared to decrease progressively from AAH through AIS, MIA and invasive adenocarcinoma. Clonality was highest in normal lung, while later-stage lesions appeared to have lower clonality but higher T cell density and diversity. The findings rested on association rather than direct causation, and larger cohorts with long-term follow-up and longitudinal biopsies were considered necessary. Because all patients came from Japan and China, whether the findings apply to Western populations was uncertain.

Between about 2014 and 2017, the patients underwent resection in either Japan or China. Two lung cancer pathologists independently reviewed H&E slides to confirm the histologic diagnosis of every case. The AllPrep DNA/RNA FFPE Kit was used to isolate DNA from FFPE tissue. The immunoSEQ hsTCRbeta Kit was used to sequence TCR beta CDR3 regions from DNA. As for how the authors treated the data: TCR sequencing data were analysed with the ImmunoSEQ Analyzer. T cell clonality was defined as 1 minus Pielou's evenness computed on productive rearrangements. The inverse Simpson index, applied to productive templates, was used to measure T cell diversity. T cell density was TCR beta template counts normalized to usable DNA, estimated by amplifying and sequencing housekeeping genes. TCR metrics were compared across histologic stages using two-sided Kruskal-Wallis tests. The immuneACCESS repertoire file appears here via TCRdb, limited to in-frame rearrangements. These files lack a portion of the clones; in checked studies, under half of the deficit traces to unresolved V genes, and the cause of the others is not known. From that table come the V and J calls and clone size; the DNA was used to work out D and trimming. The sample data list around 2,700 clones, and about four fifths of these were observed just once. The ten most abundant clones make up 8.5% of the sample.

This clonotype was obtained from a person aged 65 to 79 with lung adenocarcinoma. In this chain, TRBV5-8 is recombined with TRBJ1-1; 7 central bases correspond to TRBD1. Sequencing was done on a sample of FFPE adjacent normal lung tissue. The DNA is TGTGCCAGCAGCTTGCAACACCGCGGCAGGGGGGACACTGAAGCTTTCTTT. It specifies CASSLQHRGRGDTEAFF. Supplemented by the reference TRBV5-8 and TRBJ1-1 proteins around the CDR3, the complete variable domain is EAGVTQSPTHLIKTRGQQATLRCSPISGHTSVYWYQQALGLGLQFLLWYDEGEERNRGNFPPRFSGRQFPNYSSELNVNALELEDSALYLCASSLQHRGRGDTEAFFGQGTRLTVV.